This T cell receptor (beta chain) was captured by sequencing in a study of T cell responses to AZD1222 COVID-19 vaccine. Study findings and constraints: Repertoire collection took place solely once the T cell response had peaked. The donors showed a predominance of white British ancestry and of females, with possible underestimation of clonal diversity. Seropositivity was recorded at baseline in only a handful of AZD1222 recipients.

Data came from immunoSEQ multiplex PCR; TCRdb stores just in-frame clones and leaves some out. In the table there are roughly 130,000 clones, around nine tenths of which are singletons. Comment on this clone: Its target is unknown.

Looked up from germline, CDR1 is LNHNV and CDR2 is YYDKDF (reference sequence). With 2 bases removed from V and 1 base from J, the gap between germline ends came to 9 bases. This CDR3 has 16 residues. The rearrangement links TRBV15 to TRBJ2-6; no clear D. This clonotype was obtained from an adult in good health. The sample consisted of peripheral blood, taken on day 0 of AZD1222 vaccination. CDR3 in amino acids: CATSRNTDSGANVLTF. The DNA of the CDR3 is TGTGCCACCAGCAGAAACACGGATTCTGGGGCCAACGTCCTGACTTTC.